This TCR beta chain was identified in a study of T-cell memory formation after mild COVID-19. TCRdb re-called the 5' RACE reads with MiXCR, one entry per CDR3 protein. The sample yields about 130,000 distinct CDR3 sequences, approximately 15% seen once. The CDR3 totals 15 residues. Trimming cost V 3 bases and J 0 bases, with 13 bases left between them. CDR1 and CDR2 from the germline V gene are DFQATT and SNEGSKA (reference sequence). This clonotype was found a few times. This receptor was obtained from a man between 18 and 29 years old who had mild COVID-19 (a few samples of this study predate the infection). Cell type and time point are not known. The chain carries TRBV20-1 and TRBJ2-3, with D perhaps TRBD1 (5 bases). The sequenced sample consisted of PBMCs or a T cell subset sorted from them (not recorded which). As DNA, the CDR3 is TGCAGTGCTAGTTGGGGCCCACTGAGCACAGATACGCAGTATTTT. This encodes CSASWGPLSTDTQYF.